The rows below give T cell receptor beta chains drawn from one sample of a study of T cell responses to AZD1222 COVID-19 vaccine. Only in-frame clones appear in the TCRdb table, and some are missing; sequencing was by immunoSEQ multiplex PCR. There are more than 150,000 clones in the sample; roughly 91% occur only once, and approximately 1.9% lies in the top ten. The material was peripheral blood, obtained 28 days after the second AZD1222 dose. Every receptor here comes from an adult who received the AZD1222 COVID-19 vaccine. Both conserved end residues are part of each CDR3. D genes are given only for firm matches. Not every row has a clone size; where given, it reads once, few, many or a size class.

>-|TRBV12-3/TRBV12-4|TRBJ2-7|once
CASSFGPSGEQYF
TGTGCCAGCAGTTTCGGACCTTCCGGGGAGCAGTACTTC
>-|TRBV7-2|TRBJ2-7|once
CASSPLTGRGRREQYF
TGTGCCAGCAGCCCGTTGACAGGGAGGGGTCGAAGGGAGCAGTACTTC
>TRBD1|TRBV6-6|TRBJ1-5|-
CASSPSRDRGIQPQHF
TGTGCCAGCAGTCCCTCCCGGGACAGGGGTATTCAGCCCCAGCATTTT
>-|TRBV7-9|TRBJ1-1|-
CASSTRDPTEAFF
TGTGCCAGCAGCACACGGGACCCTACTGAAGCTTTCTTT
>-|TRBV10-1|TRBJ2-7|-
CASRTGPKSYEQYF
TGCGCCAGCAGAACGGGACCCAAATCCTACGAGCAGTACTTC
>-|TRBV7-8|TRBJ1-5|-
CASSGRSRMSNQPQHF
TGTGCCAGCAGTGGCCGGTCCAGGATGAGCAATCAGCCCCAGCATTTT
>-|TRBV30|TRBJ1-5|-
CAWSYGVDSNQPQHF
TGTGCCTGGAGTTATGGTGTTGATAGCAATCAGCCCCAGCATTTT
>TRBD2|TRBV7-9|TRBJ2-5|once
CASSYLQYPRTSGSQTQYF
TGTGCCAGCAGCTACTTACAGTATCCGAGGACTAGCGGGAGCCAGACCCAGTACTTC
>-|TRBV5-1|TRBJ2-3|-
CASSPGGAGGAVLQYF
TGCGCCAGCAGCCCCGGGGGGGCAGGGGGCGCAGTCCTGCAGTATTTT
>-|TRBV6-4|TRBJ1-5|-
CASGGGNQPQHF
TGTGCCAGCGGGGGAGGCAATCAGCCCCAGCATTTT
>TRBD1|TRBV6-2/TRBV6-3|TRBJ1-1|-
CASSPGQGAFTEAFF
TGTGCCAGCAGTCCGGGACAGGGGGCATTTACTGAAGCTTTCTTT
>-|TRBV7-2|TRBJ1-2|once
CASSLNQGVGNYGYTF
TGTGCCAGCAGCTTAAATCAGGGCGTAGGAAACTATGGCTACACCTTC
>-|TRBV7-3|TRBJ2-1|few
CASSLRRGDSYNEQFF
TGTGCCAGCAGCTTACGGCGCGGAGACTCCTACAATGAGCAGTTCTTC
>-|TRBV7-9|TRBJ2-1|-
CASSSGNEQFF
TGTGCCAGCAGTTCCGGTAATGAGCAGTTCTTC
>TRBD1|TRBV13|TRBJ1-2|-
CASSAQGQGRDGYTF
TGTGCCAGCAGCGCCCAAGGACAGGGAAGGGACGGCTACACCTTC
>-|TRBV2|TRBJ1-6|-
CASSVQGTSYNSPLHF
TGTGCCAGCAGTGTGCAGGGAACGTCCTATAATTCACCCCTCCACTTT
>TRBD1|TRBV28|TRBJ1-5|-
CASRYGQGLFQPQHF
TGTGCCAGCAGATACGGACAGGGGTTGTTTCAGCCCCAGCATTTT
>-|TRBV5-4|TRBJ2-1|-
CASSLSSGLPSDEQFF
TGTGCCAGCAGCTTGTCCAGCGGGCTACCCTCGGATGAGCAGTTCTTC
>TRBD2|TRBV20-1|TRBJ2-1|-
CSASRGTSGESEQFF
TGCAGTGCAAGTAGAGGGACTAGCGGGGAATCGGAGCAGTTCTTC
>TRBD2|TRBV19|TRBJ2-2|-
CASRTTSGRNTGELFF
TGTGCCAGTAGGACGACTAGCGGGAGGAACACCGGGGAGCTGTTTTTT
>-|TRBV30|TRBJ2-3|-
CAWRVSGADTQYF
TGTGCCTGGAGAGTATCCGGGGCGGATACGCAGTATTTT
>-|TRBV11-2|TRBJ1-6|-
CASSLDNSPLHF
TGTGCCAGCAGCTTAGACAATTCACCCCTCCACTTT
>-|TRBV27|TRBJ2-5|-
CASSPQDSSLSTQYF
TGTGCCAGCAGTCCGCAGGACAGTTCTCTATCGACCCAGTACTTC
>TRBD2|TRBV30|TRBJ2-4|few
CAWTSGKNIQYF
TGTGCCTGGACTAGCGGCAAAAACATTCAGTACTTC
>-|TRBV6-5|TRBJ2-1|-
CASSYSDSYNEQFF
TGTGCCAGCAGTTACTCGGACAGCTACAATGAGCAGTTCTTC
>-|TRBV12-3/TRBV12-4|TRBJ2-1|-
CASSFRLNEQFF
TGTGCCAGCAGTTTTCGACTCAATGAGCAGTTCTTC
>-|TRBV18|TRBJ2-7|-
CASSPMTRSEQYF
TGTGCCAGCTCACCAATGACCCGCTCCGAGCAGTACTTC
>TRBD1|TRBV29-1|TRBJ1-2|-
CSVDGAGGVFYGYTF
TGCAGCGTTGACGGGGCAGGGGGCGTTTTTTATGGCTACACCTTC
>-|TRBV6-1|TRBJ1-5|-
CASSEGTRGNQPQHF
TGTGCCAGCAGTGAGGGGACACGAGGGAACCAGCCCCAGCATTTT
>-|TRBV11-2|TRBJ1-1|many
CASSLAGTGRKF
TGTGCCAGCAGCTTAGCCGGGACGGGTAGGAAATTT
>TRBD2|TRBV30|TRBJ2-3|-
CAWSIPNLLAGRWTDTQYF
TGTGCCTGGAGTATACCGAACTTATTAGCGGGACGGTGGACAGATACGCAGTATTTT
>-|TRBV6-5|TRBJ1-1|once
CATRGGQDGFTEAFF
TGTGCCACCCGGGGGGGCCAGGACGGTTTCACTGAAGCTTTCTTT
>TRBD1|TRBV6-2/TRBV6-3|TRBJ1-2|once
CASSYGQAHGYTF
TGTGCCAGCAGTTATGGACAGGCGCATGGCTACACCTTC
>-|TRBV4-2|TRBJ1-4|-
CASSQEGTATNEKLFF
TGTGCCAGCAGCCAAGAAGGAACAGCAACTAATGAAAAACTGTTTTTT
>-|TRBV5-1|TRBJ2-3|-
CASSPDTDTQYF
TGCGCCAGCAGCCCCGATACGGATACGCAGTATTTT
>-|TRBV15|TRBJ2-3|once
CATSVLGGDTDTQYF
TGTGCCACCTCCGTGCTAGGGGGGGACACAGATACGCAGTATTTT
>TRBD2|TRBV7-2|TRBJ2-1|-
CASSLAFGLAADNEQFF
TGTGCCAGCAGCTTAGCATTCGGACTAGCGGCAGACAATGAGCAGTTCTTC
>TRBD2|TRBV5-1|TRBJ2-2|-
CASSFTTSPGELFF
TGCGCCAGCAGCTTTACGACTAGCCCCGGGGAGCTGTTTTTT
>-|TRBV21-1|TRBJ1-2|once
CASSKRGQHPHGYTF
TGTGCCAGCAGCAAGCGGGGACAGCACCCACATGGCTACACCTTC